Presented here are 21 T cell receptor beta chains from one specimen sequenced in a study of neurological immune-mediated disorders. TCRdb re-analysed the 5' RACE reads in MiXCR, keeping a single row per CDR3 protein. The sample lists 49,000 or so distinct CDR3 sequences, around 4% seen once, with around 5% in the top ten. The sequencing sample was made of PBMCs. Receptor source: a woman aged 55-70 years with multiple sclerosis.

This clonotype was seen many times. This rearrangement joins TRBV5-1 to TRBJ1-1; 8 nucleotides line up with TRBD1. CDR1 and CDR2 (germline): SGHRS, YFSETQ. The CDR3 has 15 residues. Losses at the gene ends were 3 bases for V and 5 bases for J; bases not matched to a gene: 9. The CDR3 DNA sequence: TGCGCCAGCAGCTCAGGACAGGGAGAGGGAACTGAAGCTTTCTTT. This sequence encodes CASSSGQGEGTEAFF.

This clonotype was picked up many times. The chain has TRBV20-1 and TRBJ2-7, with 8 bases matching TRBD1. The germline CDR1 and CDR2 sequences are DFQATT and SNEGSKA (reference sequence). After removal of 3 bases from V and 7 bases from J, the junction contained 11 bases not matched to a gene. The CDR3 extends over 14 amino acids. The CDR3: CSASRQGLGFEQYV. In DNA form, the CDR3 reads TGCAGTGCTAGCCGACAGGGGCTAGGTTTTGAGCAGTACGTC.

This clonotype was counted ten times or more. V and J are TRBV5-1 and TRBJ2-1; D ambiguous. CDR3 length equals 12 residues. CDR1 and CDR2 from the germline V gene are SGHRS and YFSETQ. Between the trimmed V and J ends, which lost 4 bases and 6 bases, there was a span of 8 bases. The DNA of the CDR3 is TGCGCCAGCAGCAGACAACTCAATGAGCAGTTCTTC. Protein: CASSRQLNEQFF.

In this sample, this clonotype turned up many times. J is TRBJ2-7 and V is TRBV12-3 or TRBV12-4, with unresolved D. The CDR3 is made up of 12 amino acids. With 10 bases removed from V and 11 bases from J, the gap between germline ends came to 21 bases. This CDR3 reads CATSTGASREYF. CDR3 bases: TGTGCCACCTCAACGGGTGCCTCTCGAGAGTACTTC.

The chain uses TRBV24-1 and TRBJ2-2; D not resolved. The germline CDR1 and CDR2 sequences are KGHDR and SFDVKD. The V and J ends lost 9 bases and 5 bases respectively, with 9 bases between them. The CDR3 loop spans 12 amino acids. The CDR3 nucleotides are TGTGCCACCGATATAGGGACCGGGGAGCTGTTTTTT. Translating gives CATDIGTGELFF.

This clonotype turned up a few times. The chain combines TRBV7-2 with TRBJ2-1; no clear D. This CDR3 has 14 amino acids. Germline values: CDR1 SGHTA, CDR2 FQGNSA. V was pared by 7 bases and J by 5 bases, with 15 bases between. The CDR3 loop is CASILGPANNEQFF. The CDR3 DNA reads TGTGCCAGCATCCTAGGCCCGGCTAACAATGAGCAGTTCTTC.

This clonotype was observed many times. The V gene is TRBV20-1, the J gene TRBJ2-4; no reliable D call. Trimming removed 4 bases from V and 0 bases from J, with 10 bases in between. From germline, CDR1 is DFQATT and CDR2 SNEGSKA (reference sequence). The CDR3 contains 14 residues. This chain's CDR3 is CSATTRVAKNIQYF. DNA of the CDR3: TGCAGTGCTACCACCCGGGTAGCCAAAAACATTCAGTACTTC.

V usage is TRBV7-2 and J usage is TRBJ2-3, with D perhaps TRBD2 (5 bases). Trimming shortened V by 5 bases and J by 6 bases, and 15 bases separated the two germline ends. Per the germline V gene, CDR1 is SGHTA and CDR2 is FQGNSA. This CDR3 is built from 14 residues. DNA of the CDR3: TGTGCCAGCAGCCTCCGGGGTGACCGCGATACGCAGTATTTT. Translated: CASSLRGDRDTQYF.

This clonotype was seen many times. The gene calls are TRBV5-6 and TRBJ2-3, with D unresolved. There are 12 residues in the CDR3. Germline loops: CDR1 SGHDT, CDR2 YYEEEE. V gave up 0 bases and J gave up 5 bases, with 4 bases separating them. As DNA, the CDR3 is TGTGCCAGCAGCTTGGGGGTAGATACGCAGTATTTT. Translating it yields CASSLGVDTQYF.

This clonotype was observed at least ten times. This chain uses TRBV5-1 with TRBJ2-1; tentatively, D is TRBD2 (5 bases). This CDR3 has 16 residues. The germline V and J ends were trimmed by 5 bases and 8 bases, with 23 bases remaining between them. CDR1 and CDR2 from the germline V gene are SGHRS and YFSETQ. This CDR3 reads CASSSSAERMYDEQFF. Written as DNA, the CDR3 is TGCGCCAGCAGTTCATCAGCGGAACGGATGTATGATGAGCAGTTCTTC.

The sample holds many counts of this clonotype. This chain joins TRBV15 and TRBJ2-1; 8 bases align to TRBD2. The CDR3 is 15 amino acids. CDR1 and CDR2 from the germline V gene are LNHNV and YYDKDF (reference sequence). After removal of 2 bases from V and 3 bases from J, the junction contained 3 bases not matched to a gene. DNA for the CDR3: TGTGCCACCAGCAGAAGCGGGAGAAGCTACAATGAGCAGTTCTTC. Translating gives CATSRSGRSYNEQFF.

In this sample, this clonotype turned up a few times. This chain connects TRBV6-6 to TRBJ2-5; no firm D call. Trimming removed 6 bases at V and 5 bases at J, with 13 bases between. The CDR3 length is 13 residues. From germline, CDR1 is MNHNY and CDR2 SVGAGI (reference sequence). In DNA, the CDR3 is TGTGCCAGCAGATACGGGCTTGGGGAGACCCAGTACTTC. This encodes CASRYGLGETQYF.

Notes on this clonotype: The CDR3 carries no conserved terminal phenylalanine or tryptophan, so it likely arises from a read error. The rearrangement uses TRBV6-5 and TRBJ1-2, with 8 nucleotides matching TRBD1. The J segment lost 7 bases and the V segment lost 5 bases, leaving 6 bases of the junction unmatched. CDR1 is MNHEY and CDR2 is SVGAGI in the germline V gene. This CDR3 has 13 amino acids. CDR3 coding DNA: TGTGCCAGCAGTAGGACAGGGCGGGGTGGCTACACCTGC. It specifies CASSRTGRGGYTC.

This clonotype was seen a handful of times. The chain has TRBV7-6 and TRBJ2-1; D is ambiguous. CDR1 is SGHVS, CDR2 FNYEAQ, per germline. The CDR3 has 11 residues. The V end was cut by 3 bases, the J end by 8 bases, with 5 bases between. The CDR3 nucleotides read TGTGCCAGCAGCTTTGAGGATGAGCAGTTCTTC. It yields the protein CASSFEDEQFF.

At least ten counts were recorded for this clonotype. The chain is built from TRBV6-5 and TRBJ2-3; D is ambiguous. V lost 0 bases and J 0 bases, leaving 10 bases between the germline ends. From germline, CDR1 is MNHEY and CDR2 SVGAGI. The CDR3 covers 16 residues. The CDR3 loop reads CASSYSARPSTDTQYF. For the CDR3, the DNA is TGTGCCAGCAGTTACTCGGCTAGGCCTAGCACAGATACGCAGTATTTT.

This clonotype was counted many times. The genes are TRBV20-1 and TRBJ2-3; D is unclear. This CDR3 is built from 11 residues. Deletions cut 6 bases from V and 3 bases from J, with 7 bases between. Germline loops: CDR1 DFQATT, CDR2 SNEGSKA (reference sequence). CDR3 residues: CSAKATDTQYF. CDR3 sequence (DNA): TGCAGTGCCAAAGCGACAGATACGCAGTATTTT.

In its sample, this clonotype was seen a few times. The chain combines TRBV20-1 with TRBJ2-5; 12 bases fit TRBD2. The germline V gene encodes CDR1 DFQATT and CDR2 SNEGSKA (reference sequence). CDR3 length: 16 residues. With 4 bases clipped from V and 5 bases from J, the junction kept 11 bases outside the gene matches. The CDR3 nucleotides read TGCAGTGCTATAGGACTAGCGGGGAAACAGGGGGAGACCCAGTACTTC. This encodes CSAIGLAGKQGETQYF.

This clonotype came up many times. The rearrangement uses TRBV11-1 and TRBJ2-7, with D perhaps given as TRBD1 or TRBD2 (6 bases each). V was shortened by 5 bases and J by 2 bases, with 13 bases between the two germline ends. Germline CDR1 is SGHAT and CDR2 is FQDESV (reference sequence). The CDR3 is 14 residues long. The CDR3 nucleotides read TGTGCCAGCAGCCTAGGCCGGGGGCCCTACGAGCAGTACTTC. Residues: CASSLGRGPYEQYF.

This clonotype was recorded at least ten times. In DNA form, the CDR3 reads TGCGCCAGCAGCCAAGGACAGGGACGGGAAAAACTGTTTTTT. Translating gives CASSQGQGREKLFF. The chain has TRBV4-3 and TRBJ1-4, with TRBD1 matching over 7 bases. The V gene end was trimmed by 1 base and the J gene end by 8 bases; junction bases not matched to a gene: 4. CDR1 and CDR2 (germline): LGHNA, YSLEER. The CDR3 runs 14 residues.

This clonotype was seen repeatedly, ten times or more. This chain joins TRBV10-3 and TRBJ1-2; D remains ambiguous. Trimming shortened V by 4 bases and J by 8 bases, and 11 bases separated the two germline ends. The CDR3 is 12 residues long. Germline V gene sequence: CDR1 ENHRY, CDR2 SYGVKD. The CDR3 sequence: CAISGQLDGYTF. In nucleotides, the CDR3 is TGTGCCATCAGTGGACAATTGGACGGCTACACCTTC.

This clonotype was seen more than once but under ten times. The rearrangement joins TRBV2 to TRBJ2-5; a weak D match, TRBD1 (5 bases). The length of the CDR3 is 14 residues. Trimming stripped 10 bases from V and 5 bases from J, with 20 bases between. The germline V gene encodes CDR1 SNHLY and CDR2 FYNNEI. Here the CDR3 reads CATHQTVTEETQYF. For the CDR3, the DNA is TGTGCCACCCACCAGACTGTGACAGAGGAGACCCAGTACTTC.